This record concerns one T cell receptor beta chain sequence. Its antigen is still unknown. This CDR3 is built from 15 residues. Between the trimmed V and J ends, which lost 2 bases and 0 bases, there was a span of 9 bases. CDR1 is MGHRA, CDR2 YSYEKL, per germline. This entry belongs to a study of shared clonotypes between healthy human individuals. Study-level findings and limits: Relative to memory subsets, naive subsets generally showed larger estimated richness. When compared with the clonotypes that were shared by all four sorted-subset donors, the non-shared clonotypes turned out to have lower generation probabilities.

Assay used: immunoSEQ multiplex PCR; TCRdb lists only in-frame clones, some missing. The repertoire holds over a million clones, with about 84% as singletons. There were no recent acute infections or vaccinations among the donors, who were healthy HIV-negative adults. Only Caucasian adults living in Nashville, Tennessee made up the donor group. The sequencing input was memory CD4+ T cells from PBMCs. Sample subset: CD45RA-negative fraction. The chain links TRBV4-1 to TRBJ2-3; D may be TRBD2 (5 bases). This receptor was taken from a man aged 18 to 35 in good health. Some clones in this sample may be carry-over from other donors' samples. The CDR3 bases are TGCGCCAGCAGCCAACACGGGGTTAGCACAGATACGCAGTATTTT. It specifies CASSQHGVSTDTQYF.